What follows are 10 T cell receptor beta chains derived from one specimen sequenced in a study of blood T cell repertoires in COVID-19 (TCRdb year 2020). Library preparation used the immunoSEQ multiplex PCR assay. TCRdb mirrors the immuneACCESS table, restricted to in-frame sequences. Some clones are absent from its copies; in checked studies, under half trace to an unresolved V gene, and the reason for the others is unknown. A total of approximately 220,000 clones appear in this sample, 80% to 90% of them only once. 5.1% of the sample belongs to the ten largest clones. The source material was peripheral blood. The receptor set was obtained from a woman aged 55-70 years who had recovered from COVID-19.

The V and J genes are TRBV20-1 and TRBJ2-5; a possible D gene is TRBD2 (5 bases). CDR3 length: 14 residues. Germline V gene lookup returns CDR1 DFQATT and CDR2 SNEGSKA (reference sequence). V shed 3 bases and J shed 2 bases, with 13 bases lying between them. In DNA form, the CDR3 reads TGCAGTGCTAGTCCCTTGGACTTTCAAGAGACCCAGTACTTC. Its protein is CSASPLDFQETQYF.

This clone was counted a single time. The CDR3 loop reads CASSYTGSGFGETQYF. The DNA for the CDR3 is TGTGCCAGCAGTTACACAGGTTCCGGGTTCGGGGAGACCCAGTACTTC. This chain links TRBV6-5 with TRBJ2-5; D may be TRBD1 (5 bases). Germline V gene lookup returns CDR1 MNHEY and CDR2 SVGAGI. This CDR3 comprises 16 residues. The V and J ends lost 2 bases and 5 bases respectively, with 18 bases between them.

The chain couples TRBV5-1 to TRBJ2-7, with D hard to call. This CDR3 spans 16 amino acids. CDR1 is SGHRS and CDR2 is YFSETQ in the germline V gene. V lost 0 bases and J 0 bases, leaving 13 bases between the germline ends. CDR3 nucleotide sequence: TGCGCCAGCAGCTTGGCCGCCGACTTCAGCTCCTACGAGCAGTACTTC. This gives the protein CASSLAADFSSYEQYF.

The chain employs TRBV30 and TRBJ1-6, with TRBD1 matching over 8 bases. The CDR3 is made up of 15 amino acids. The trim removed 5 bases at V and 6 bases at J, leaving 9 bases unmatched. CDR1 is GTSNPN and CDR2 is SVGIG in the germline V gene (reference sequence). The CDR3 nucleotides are TGTGCCTGGGGACAGGGAAATTTGGGTAATTCACCCCTCCACTTT. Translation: CAWGQGNLGNSPLHF.

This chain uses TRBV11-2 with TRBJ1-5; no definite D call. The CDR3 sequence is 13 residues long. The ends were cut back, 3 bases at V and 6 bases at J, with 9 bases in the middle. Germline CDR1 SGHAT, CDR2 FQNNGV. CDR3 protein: CASSFTESQPQHF. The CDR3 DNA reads TGTGCCAGCAGCTTTACAGAGAGTCAGCCCCAGCATTTT.

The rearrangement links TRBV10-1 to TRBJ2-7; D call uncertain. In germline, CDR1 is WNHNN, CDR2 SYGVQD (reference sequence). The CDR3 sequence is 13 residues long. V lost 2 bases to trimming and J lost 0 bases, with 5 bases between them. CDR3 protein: CASSEAVSYEQYF. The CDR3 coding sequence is TGCGCCAGCAGTGAGGCAGTCTCCTACGAGCAGTACTTC.

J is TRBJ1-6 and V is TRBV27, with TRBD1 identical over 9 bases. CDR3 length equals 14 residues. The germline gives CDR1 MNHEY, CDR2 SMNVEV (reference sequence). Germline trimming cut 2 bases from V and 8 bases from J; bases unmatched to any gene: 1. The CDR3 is CASSLGTGYSPLHF. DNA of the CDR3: TGTGCCAGCAGTTTAGGGACAGGGTATTCACCCCTCCACTTT.

CDR3 nucleotide sequence: TGTGCCAGCAATAGCGGGACAGGGGATTACGAGCAGTACTTC. It specifies CASNSGTGDYEQYF. The chain couples TRBV2 to TRBJ2-7; TRBD1 matches 10 bases. V lost 7 bases, J lost 4 bases, and 7 bases stayed unmatched. From germline, CDR1 is SNHLY and CDR2 FYNNEI. The CDR3 covers 14 residues.

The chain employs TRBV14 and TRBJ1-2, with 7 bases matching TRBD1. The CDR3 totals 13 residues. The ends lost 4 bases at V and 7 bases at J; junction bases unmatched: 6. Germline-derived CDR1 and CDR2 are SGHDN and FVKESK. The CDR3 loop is CASSPTGAGGYTF. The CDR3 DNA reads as TGTGCCAGCAGCCCCACAGGGGCAGGTGGCTACACCTTC. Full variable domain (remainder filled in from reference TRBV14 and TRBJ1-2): EAGVTQFPSHSVIEKGQTVTLRCDPISGHDNLYWYRRVMGKEIKFLLHFVKESKQDESGMPNNRFLAERTGGTYSTLKVQPAELEDSGVYFCASSPTGAGGYTFGSGTRLTVV.

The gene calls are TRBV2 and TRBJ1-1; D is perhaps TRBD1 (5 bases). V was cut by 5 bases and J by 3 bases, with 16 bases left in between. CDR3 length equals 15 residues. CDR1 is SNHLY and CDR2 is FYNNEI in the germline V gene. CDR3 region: CASSFIPQGDTEAFF. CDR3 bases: TGTGCCAGCAGTTTTATCCCCCAGGGCGACACTGAAGCTTTCTTT.